These 4 T cell receptor beta chains originate from one sample sequenced in a study of T cell responses to AZD1222 COVID-19 vaccine. The method was immunoSEQ multiplex PCR; TCRdb's version includes in-frame clones alone and lacks a portion of them. The data hold 90,000 to 150,000 clones, with around 89% observed a single time. This specimen consisted of peripheral blood, obtained 28 days after the second AZD1222 dose. The origin of the receptors is an adult who received the AZD1222 COVID-19 vaccine.

This clone was counted a single time. This chain links TRBV6-4 with TRBJ2-1, with 10 bases lining up with TRBD1. The CDR3 totals 16 residues. Unmatched junction bases numbered 5, after V lost 1 base and J lost 5 bases. Germline assignment: CDR1 MRHNA and CDR2 SNTAGT. CDR3 DNA: TGTGCCAGCAGTGACTGGGGACAGGGGCCCAACAATGAGCAGTTCTTC. Its translation is CASSDWGQGPNNEQFF.

V is TRBV7-9 and J is TRBJ2-7, with D maybe TRBD1 (5 bases). This CDR3 contains 17 residues. Trimming pared 8 bases from V and 0 bases from J, leaving 23 bases between. Germline CDR1 SEHNR, CDR2 FQNEAQ (reference sequence). Here the CDR3 reads CASRPGAGSIGSYEQYF. The CDR3, as DNA: TGTGCCAGCCGACCTGGGGCAGGGTCAATAGGCTCCTACGAGCAGTACTTC.

This sequence joins TRBV5-1 and TRBJ1-3; D is ambiguous. Germline V gene lookup returns CDR1 SGHRS and CDR2 YFSETQ. This CDR3 is built from 14 residues. V was pared by 0 bases and J by 2 bases, with 6 bases between. CDR3 sequence (DNA): TGCGCCAGCAGCTTGGAGGATCCTGGAAACACCATATATTTT. Its protein is CASSLEDPGNTIYF. Full variable domain (missing parts from reference TRBV5-1 and TRBJ1-3): KAGVTQTPRYLIKTRGQQVTLSCSPISGHRSVSWYQQTPGQGLQFLFEYFSETQRNKGNFPGRFSGRQFSNSRSEMNVSTLELGDSALYLCASSLEDPGNTIYFGEGSWLTVV.

The CDR3 is CASSHLKGVGQDTEAFF. In DNA form, the CDR3 reads TGTGCCAGCAGCCACCTAAAAGGGGTCGGGCAGGACACTGAAGCTTTCTTT. The V call is TRBV14, the J call TRBJ1-1; the D gene is possibly TRBD1 (5 bases). CDR1 SGHDN and CDR2 FVKESK come from the germline V gene. This CDR3 contains 17 residues. The V end lost 3 bases, the J end lost 3 bases, and 20 bases lay between the germline ends.